This T cell receptor (beta chain) came from a study of T cells in Graves' hyperthyroidism and ophthalmopathy. Study overall: Once the initial diagnosis was made, peripheral blood was obtained before any treatment. Study conclusions and caveats: Most expanded thyroid clonotypes above 0.001 recurred in blood.

Duration under 3 months, a NOSPECS grade of at least 4, and a Clinical Activity Score of at least 3 characterized the ophthalmopathy patients. Patients were excluded for uncontrolled infection, other autoimmune disease, pregnancy or lactation. Trimming removed 6 bases from V and 5 bases from J; junction bases left unmatched: 5. The CDR3 is 15 amino acids. Germline V CDR1 and CDR2: MNHNS, SASEGT. This clonotype was detected ten times or more. Antigen unknown. RNA transcripts served as the template for amplifying TCR beta CDR3 regions. Using the HTBI primer set, a first-round RT-PCR was run on the TCR CDR3. One entry per CDR3 protein results from TCRdb running MiXCR on the multiplex PCR reads. This table has hundreds of thousands of distinct CDR3 sequences, approximately 18% appearing once.

The sample was blood. The sequence came from a man aged 45-60 years with Graves' ophthalmopathy. The chain joins TRBV6-1 to TRBJ2-1, with 12 bases fitting TRBD1. The CDR3 nucleotides are TGTGCCAGCAGGGGACAGGGGGCAGGGGACAATGAGCAGTTCTTC. Translating it yields CASRGQGAGDNEQFF.